This T cell receptor beta chain was observed in a study of blood T cells in healthy people across ages. Study-wide results and limits: It was not possible, with unsorted PBMCs, to conclusively compare naive and antigen-experienced cells. Possibly, changes in expanded clonotypes were confounded because donor CMV status was unknown.

A second PCR, run for roughly 7 to 11 cycles, used a sample-barcoded 5' primer plus a J-beta primer mix. A 12-random-nucleotide template-switch adaptor tagged each cDNA molecule. There were at least 3 million CDR3-containing paired-end reads obtained from each sample. TCRdb called the 5' RACE reads again in MiXCR, with one record for every CDR3 protein. The sample has fewer than 800,000 distinct CDR3 sequences, about 34% seen once; the top ten hold 15% to 19%. On this clonotype: The antigen remains undetermined.

The germline gives CDR1 KGHDR, CDR2 SFDVKD. This CDR3 region has 13 residues. Deletions cut 3 bases from V and 6 bases from J, with 11 bases between. This receptor was identified in a woman older than 75 in good health. This rearrangement joins TRBV24-1 to TRBJ2-7; TRBD1 is a possible D gene (6 bases). The sample was blood. This chain's CDR3 is CATSDRGFSEQYF. As DNA, the CDR3 is TGTGCCACCAGTGATAGGGGGTTCAGCGAGCAGTACTTC.